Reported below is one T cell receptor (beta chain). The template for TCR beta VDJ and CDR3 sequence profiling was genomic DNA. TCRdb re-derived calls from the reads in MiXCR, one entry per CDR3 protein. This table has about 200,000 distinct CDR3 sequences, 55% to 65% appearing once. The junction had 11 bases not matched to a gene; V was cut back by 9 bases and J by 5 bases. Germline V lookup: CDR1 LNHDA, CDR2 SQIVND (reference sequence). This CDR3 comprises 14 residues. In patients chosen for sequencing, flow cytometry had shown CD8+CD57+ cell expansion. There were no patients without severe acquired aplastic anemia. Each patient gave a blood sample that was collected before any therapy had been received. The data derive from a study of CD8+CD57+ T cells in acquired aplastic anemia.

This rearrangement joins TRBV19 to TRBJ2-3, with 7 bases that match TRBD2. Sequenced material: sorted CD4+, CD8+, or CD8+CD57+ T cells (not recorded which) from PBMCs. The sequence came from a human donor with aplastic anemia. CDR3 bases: TGTGCCAGCTCAGGACTAGATCGGGTAGATACGCAGTATTTT. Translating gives CASSGLDRVDTQYF. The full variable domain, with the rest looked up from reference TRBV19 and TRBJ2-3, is DGGITQSPKYLFRKEGQNVTLSCEQNLNHDAMYWYRQDPGQGLRLIYYSQIVNDFQKGDIAEGYSVSREKKESFPLTVTSAQKNPTAFYLCASSGLDRVDTQYFGPGTRLTVL.